One sample yielded the 16 T cell receptor beta chains listed below, sequenced in a study of CDR3 diversity in severe acne. In TCRdb, the PCR reads were re-called with MiXCR into one record per CDR3 protein. The sample comprises around 94,000 distinct CDR3 sequences, approximately 47% of which are singletons, and around 11% rests with the top ten. The material sequenced was blood. The receptors derive from a male donor with acne.

Comments on this clonotype: A much larger clone is a single base away; this may be a read error. The V call is TRBV20-1, the J call TRBJ2-2; perhaps TRBD2 as D (5 bases). The CDR3 extends over 14 amino acids. CDR1 and CDR2 from the germline V gene are DFQATT and SNEGSKA (reference sequence). CDR3 sequence reads: CSARDFQNTGELSF. The CDR3 DNA reads TGCAGTGCTAGAGATTTTCAGAACACCGGGGAGCTGTCTTTT.

This clonotype occurred many times. The chain combines TRBV27 with TRBJ2-1; 9 nucleotides match TRBD2. The germline V gene encodes CDR1 MNHEY and CDR2 SMNVEV (reference sequence). The CDR3 has 15 residues. V was pared by 8 bases and J by 7 bases, with 12 bases of the junction left unmatched. As DNA, the CDR3 is TGTGCCAGCTCTCTCCCCGGGACTAGCACGAATGAGCAGTTCTTC. Its protein is CASSLPGTSTNEQFF.

To note about this clonotype: Mismatch with germline at one junction end may stem from a read error. This chain joins TRBV2 and TRBJ1-1; 10 positions match TRBD1. This CDR3 is built from 16 residues. Germline CDR1 SNHLY, CDR2 FYNNEI. The DNA for the CDR3 is TGTGCCAGCAGTCCGGGACAGGGGATCATGAACACTGAAACTTTCTTT. As protein: CASSPGQGIMNTETFF.

This clonotype showed up many times. The chain couples TRBV7-9 to TRBJ1-1; tentatively, D is TRBD1 (5 bases). Deletions cut 5 bases from V and 7 bases from J, with 20 bases between. Germline V gene sequence: CDR1 SEHNR, CDR2 FQNEAQ (reference sequence). This CDR3 has 15 amino acids. CDR3 residues: CASSPRTDLGGEAFF. In DNA, the CDR3 is TGTGCCAGCAGCCCCCGTACGGACCTCGGGGGTGAAGCTTTCTTT.

V gene TRBV11-1 combines with J gene TRBJ2-5; D is unclear. V lost 1 base to trimming and J lost 2 bases, with 11 bases between them. CDR1 and CDR2 from the germline V gene are SGHAT and FQDESV (reference sequence). This CDR3 contains 15 residues. The CDR3 region is CASSLEGTLQETQYF. The CDR3 DNA is TGTGCCAGCAGCTTAGAGGGTACACTTCAAGAGACCCAGTACTTC.

Relative to its sample, this clonotype is medium-sized. This chain links TRBV20-1 with TRBJ1-6; 7 nucleotides agree with TRBD1. The V segment lost 6 bases and the J segment 2 bases; nucleotides outside the gene matches: 4. The CDR3 has 14 residues. Looked up from germline, CDR1 is DFQATT and CDR2 is SNEGSKA (reference sequence). DNA of the CDR3: TGCAGTGCCGAAGACAGGGCCTATAATTCACCCCTCCACTTT. Protein: CSAEDRAYNSPLHF.

This clonotype was seen more than once but under ten times. The CDR3: CASSVGYRDRGFPLHF. In nucleotides, the CDR3 is TGTGCCAGCAGCGTCGGGTACCGGGACAGGGGATTTCCCCTCCACTTT. The chain has TRBV7-9 and TRBJ1-6; 10 nucleotides line up with TRBD1. V lost 5 bases to trimming and J lost 13 bases; unmatched junction nucleotides: 14. CDR1 and CDR2 from the germline V gene are SEHNR and FQNEAQ (reference sequence). The CDR3 runs to 16 residues.

The gene calls are TRBV9 and TRBJ1-2; D call uncertain. CDR3 length: 15 amino acids. In germline, CDR1 is SGDLS, CDR2 YYNGEE. V was trimmed by 0 bases and J by 0 bases, leaving 9 bases between them. The CDR3 bases are TGTGCCAGCAGCGTAGCGGCCACAGCTAACTATGGCTACACCTTC. This translates into CASSVAATANYGYTF.

V usage is TRBV7-6 and J usage is TRBJ2-7; 7 bases fit TRBD2. CDR1 and CDR2 (germline): SGHVS, FNYEAQ. The V and J ends lost 5 bases and 3 bases, in that order; junction bases with no gene match: 10. The CDR3 is 15 amino acids. The CDR3 is CASSKAGRPLYEQYF. In DNA form, the CDR3 reads TGTGCCAGCAGCAAAGCGGGACGGCCACTCTACGAGCAGTACTTC.

CDR3 nucleotides: TGCGCCAGAGCCACAACATTCCCCACCTACGAGCAGTACGTC. Its protein is CARATTFPTYEQYV. The genes are TRBV3-1 and TRBJ2-7, with D unresolved. This CDR3 has 14 residues. Germline V CDR1 and CDR2: LGHDT, YNNKEL (reference sequence).

The DNA for the CDR3 is TGCAGCGCAGAGCTAGGGACCCCCTACGAGCAGTACTTC. Its translation: CSAELGTPYEQYF. The chain has TRBV29-1 and TRBJ2-7; D assignment may be TRBD1 or TRBD2 (5 bases each). The CDR3 loop spans 13 amino acids. V lost 7 bases to trimming and J lost 2 bases, with 15 bases between them. CDR1 and CDR2 from the germline V gene are SQVTM and ANQGSEA.

DNA of the CDR3: TGCAGCGTGTCCCGACTAGCGGGAGGGCCAGAGACCCAGTACTTC. It encodes CSVSRLAGGPETQYF. The chain couples TRBV29-1 to TRBJ2-5; 14 nucleotides agree with TRBD2. The V and J ends lost 6 bases and 4 bases, in that order; junction bases with no gene match: 7. The CDR3 length is 15 residues. The germline gives CDR1 SQVTM, CDR2 ANQGSEA.

Details on this clonotype: Germline and junction disagree at one end, which may indicate a read error. This chain joins TRBV28 and TRBJ2-2; the D gene is possibly TRBD2 (5 bases). CDR1 is MDHEN and CDR2 is SYDVKM in the germline V gene. The CDR3 extends over 12 amino acids. In DNA, the CDR3 is TGTGCCAGCAGTTCCCCCCCCGGGGAGCTATTTTTT. Amino acids: CASSSPPGELFF.

The CDR3 DNA follows: TGCGCCAGCAAAACCCGACAGGGGAACACTGAAGCTTTCTTT. Translated: CASKTRQGNTEAFF. V gene TRBV4-3 combines with J gene TRBJ1-1; 7 bases fit TRBD1. The germline V gene has CDR1 LGHNA and CDR2 YSLEER. The CDR3 runs 14 residues. V shed 7 bases and J 1 base; nucleotides not matched to a gene: 6.

This clonotype is medium-sized within its sample. The chain combines TRBV2 with TRBJ2-1, with a possible D match to TRBD1 (5 bases). The germline gives CDR1 SNHLY, CDR2 FYNNEI. Trimming cost V 3 bases and J 8 bases, with 14 bases left between them. This CDR3 is 14 amino acids long. Written as DNA, the CDR3 is TGTGCCAGCAGTGACAATAGGGCCAGGGATGAGCAGTTCTTC. Translation gives CASSDNRARDEQFF.

This clonotype was seen ten or more times. The chain has TRBV5-1 and TRBJ2-7, with D possibly called TRBD1 or TRBD2 (5 bases each). Germline V gene lookup returns CDR1 SGHRS and CDR2 YFSETQ. CDR3 size: 14 residues. Deletions cut 3 bases from V and 0 bases from J, with 10 bases between. This CDR3 is CASSWGPSSYEQYF. CDR3 nucleotide sequence: TGCGCCAGCAGCTGGGGACCGAGCTCCTACGAGCAGTACTTC.